The 17 T cell receptor beta chains below come from one sample, sequenced in a study of T cell responses to AZD1222 COVID-19 vaccine. The assay was immunoSEQ multiplex PCR, and TCRdb's table has in-frame clones only and misses some. The data show approximately 75,000 clones, roughly 88% seen once. This sample comprised peripheral blood, obtained 28 days after the second AZD1222 dose. The origin of the receptors is an adult who received the AZD1222 COVID-19 vaccine.

The chain carries TRBV6-2 or TRBV6-3 and TRBJ1-5; TRBD1 is a possible D gene (5 bases). In germline, CDR1 is MNHEY, CDR2 SVGEGT. V lost 2 bases and J lost 4, with 6 bases in between. The CDR3 is made up of 13 amino acids. The CDR3 here is CASSYGQNQPQHF. The DNA of the CDR3 is TGTGCCAGCAGTTACGGACAAAATCAGCCCCAGCATTTT.

The V call is TRBV6-1, the J call TRBJ1-4, with D perhaps matching TRBD1 (6 bases). V was cut by 3 bases and J by 7 bases, with 12 bases left in between. Germline CDR1 MNHNS, CDR2 SASEGT. CDR3 size: 14 residues. The CDR3 loop is CASSDGRGSEKLFF. The DNA of the CDR3 is TGTGCCAGCAGTGACGGCAGGGGTAGTGAAAAACTGTTTTTT.

The gene calls are TRBV6-5 and TRBJ1-6, with D unclear. Germline V gives CDR1 MNHEY, CDR2 SVGAGI. The length of the CDR3 is 14 residues. V lost 5 bases and J 5 bases, leaving 10 bases between the germline ends. This CDR3 reads CASSPISDNSPLHF. Written as DNA, the CDR3 is TGTGCCAGCAGTCCTATCTCGGATAATTCACCCCTCCACTTT.

This clone was seen once. The V gene is TRBV6-5, the J gene TRBJ2-7; possible D gene TRBD1, 5 bases. Germline V gene data show CDR1 as MNHEY and CDR2 as SVGAGI. V gave up 0 bases and J gave up 2 bases, with 11 bases separating them. The CDR3 is 15 amino acids. CDR3 coding DNA: TGTGCCAGCAGTTACTCCCCAGGGCCCCCCTACGAGCAGTACTTC. Translation: CASSYSPGPPYEQYF.

The chain combines TRBV23-1 with TRBJ2-7; 8 bases are a match to TRBD1. TRBV23-1 is assigned to the ORF class and has an uncertain function. Germline trimming cut 9 bases from V and 6 bases from J; bases unmatched to any gene: 7. This CDR3 comprises 12 residues. The DNA for the CDR3 is TGCGCCAGAGGACAGGGATGGTCCGAGCAGTACTTC. Encoded protein: CARGQGWSEQYF.

The rearrangement links TRBV19 to TRBJ1-6; no firm D call. Germline V gene data show CDR1 as LNHDA and CDR2 as SQIVND (reference sequence). The ends were cut back, 6 bases at V and 7 bases at J, with 13 bases in the middle. This CDR3 has 14 residues. The CDR3 reads CASRDSGANSPLHF. CDR3 coding DNA: TGTGCCAGTAGAGACTCGGGTGCCAATTCACCCCTCCACTTT.

V is TRBV30 and J is TRBJ2-4, with 8 nucleotides matching TRBD1. V was clipped by 8 bases and J by 6 bases; unmatched bases: 3. Germline V gives CDR1 GTSNPN, CDR2 SVGIG (reference sequence). The CDR3 is 11 amino acids. CDR3 in amino acids: CATGTGNIQYF. CDR3 coding DNA: TGTGCCACAGGGACAGGAAACATTCAGTACTTC.

V usage is TRBV10-3 and J usage is TRBJ2-5, with 10 bases that match TRBD1. Germline lookup yields CDR1 ENHRY and CDR2 SYGVKD. This CDR3 comprises 16 residues. V lost 2 bases to trimming and J lost 3 bases; unmatched junction nucleotides: 6. CDR3 amino acids: CAISETGQGLEETQYF. CDR3 coding DNA: TGTGCCATCAGTGAGACGGGACAGGGGCTCGAAGAGACCCAGTACTTC.

The chain has TRBV11-2 and TRBJ2-3; D is possibly TRBD1 or TRBD2 (5 bases each). Germline CDR1 SGHAT, CDR2 FQNNGV. Trimming removed 4 bases at V and 7 bases at J, with 9 bases between. The CDR3 has 12 residues. In nucleotides, the CDR3 is TGTGCCAGCAGCTCCGAGGGGAATACGCAGTATTTT. Its protein is CASSSEGNTQYF.

The rearrangement uses TRBV6-6 and TRBJ1-2; D remains ambiguous. V lost 7 bases, J lost 5 bases, and 11 bases lay in between. From germline, CDR1 is MNHNY and CDR2 SVGAGI (reference sequence). This CDR3 region has 12 residues. As DNA, the CDR3 is TGTGCCAGCACGTCCAGAAATTATGGCTACACCTTC. This sequence encodes CASTSRNYGYTF.

This chain connects TRBV2 to TRBJ2-5, with a tentative D call TRBD1 (5 bases). Per germline, CDR1 SNHLY and CDR2 FYNNEI. The CDR3 spans 14 residues. V lost 3 bases and J lost 0, with 8 bases in between. The CDR3 DNA sequence: TGTGCCAGCAGTGATCGACAGAACCAAGAGACCCAGTACTTC. This codes for CASSDRQNQETQYF.

The rearrangement uses TRBV5-1 and TRBJ1-1; 8 bases map to TRBD1. Germline-derived CDR1 and CDR2 are SGHRS and YFSETQ. Losses at the gene ends were 4 bases for V and 11 bases for J; bases not matched to a gene: 7. The CDR3 is 12 amino acids. This CDR3 reads CASSHGQGEAFF. CDR3 bases: TGCGCCAGCAGCCACGGACAGGGCGAGGCTTTCTTT.

This clone appeared once. The chain joins TRBV28 to TRBJ1-1; TRBD1 is a possible D gene (6 bases). The CDR3 spans 15 residues. CDR1 and CDR2 (germline): MDHEN, SYDVKM. The V end lost 3 bases, the J end lost 2 bases, and 13 bases lay between the germline ends. CDR3 sequence: CASSFGGEGNTEAFF. CDR3 in DNA: TGTGCCAGCAGTTTTGGGGGCGAGGGTAACACTGAAGCTTTCTTT.

This chain links TRBV9 with TRBJ2-2; D might be TRBD1 (6 bases). With 7 bases removed from V and 0 bases from J, the gap between germline ends came to 19 bases. Germline CDR1 reads SGDLS; CDR2 reads YYNGEE. CDR3 length: 17 residues. The CDR3 nucleotides are TGTGCCAGCGGGGGCGGGTTAGATACGGCGAACACCGGGGAGCTGTTTTTT. Translating gives CASGGGLDTANTGELFF.

This sequence joins TRBV7-9 and TRBJ1-1; weak D call: TRBD1 (6 bases). V was pared by 2 bases and J by 5 bases, with 12 bases between. This CDR3 has 14 residues. Germline lookup yields CDR1 SEHNR and CDR2 FQNEAQ (reference sequence). CDR3 nucleotides: TGTGCCAGCAGCTTAACTTCAGGGGCAACTGAAGCTTTCTTT. It codes for CASSLTSGATEAFF.

The chain is built from TRBV27 and TRBJ1-2, with 10 positions matching TRBD1. The CDR3 has 13 residues. J was trimmed by 8 bases and V by 5 bases; bases with no gene match: 5. The germline CDR1 and CDR2 sequences are MNHEY and SMNVEV (reference sequence). The chain's CDR3 is CASSPTGGGGYTF. DNA of the CDR3: TGTGCCAGCAGTCCGACAGGGGGCGGCGGCTACACCTTC.

The chain uses TRBV7-3 and TRBJ2-3, with TRBD2 matching over 9 bases. V trimming: 4 bases; J trimming: 3 bases; junction bases outside the gene matches: 5. Looked up from germline, CDR1 is SGHTA and CDR2 is FQGTGA. The CDR3 extends over 15 amino acids. As DNA, the CDR3 is TGTGCCAGCAGCTACGGGCTAGCGGGGACAGATACGCAGTATTTT. This translates into CASSYGLAGTDTQYF.